This T cell receptor beta chain was obtained from a study of cytomegalovirus exposure and HLA in healthy donors. The primer mix had 60 Vbeta and 13 Jbeta primers. Profiled with immunoSEQ multiplex PCR; TCRdb holds only in-frame clones, not every one. The data contain over 70,000 clones, over 65% of them singletons. With 5 bases removed from V and 9 bases from J, the gap between germline ends came to 19 bases. The V gene's germline CDR1 is PRHDT and CDR2 FYEKMQ (reference sequence). This CDR3 is 15 amino acids long. Sequenced material: PBMCs. This chain joins TRBV13 and TRBJ2-2; maybe TRBD2 (6 bases). This receptor was identified in a man aged 25-45 years in good health and CMV-seropositive. CDR3 nucleotides: TGTGCCAGCAGCGATCGGGGGACGCCCGCAAGGGAGCTGTTTTTT. This sequence encodes CASSDRGTPARELFF.